What follows is one TCR beta chain and its context. The antigen remains undetermined. Germline values: CDR1 LGHDT, CDR2 YNNKEL (reference sequence). V was clipped by 4 bases and J by 5 bases; unmatched bases: 10. The CDR3 runs 15 residues. Clones were read by immunoSEQ multiplex PCR, and TCRdb kept only the in-frame ones, dropping some. Here the sample spans 150,000 to 200,000 clones, 85% to 90% being singletons. These data come from a study of T cell responses to AZD1222 COVID-19 vaccine. General study results and limits: Reportedly, nearly half of unique spike TCRs recognized epitopes outside B.1.351/B.1.1.7 mutations.

The TCR originated in an adult in good health. Sequencing used peripheral blood, obtained on day 0 of AZD1222 vaccination. The chain has TRBV3-1 (or the pseudogene TRBV3-2) and TRBJ1-1; 7 nucleotides align to TRBD1. The CDR3 nucleotides read TGTGCCAGCAGCCCGTTTAACAGGGGAAGGACTGAAGCTTTCTTT. This translates into CASSPFNRGRTEAFF.